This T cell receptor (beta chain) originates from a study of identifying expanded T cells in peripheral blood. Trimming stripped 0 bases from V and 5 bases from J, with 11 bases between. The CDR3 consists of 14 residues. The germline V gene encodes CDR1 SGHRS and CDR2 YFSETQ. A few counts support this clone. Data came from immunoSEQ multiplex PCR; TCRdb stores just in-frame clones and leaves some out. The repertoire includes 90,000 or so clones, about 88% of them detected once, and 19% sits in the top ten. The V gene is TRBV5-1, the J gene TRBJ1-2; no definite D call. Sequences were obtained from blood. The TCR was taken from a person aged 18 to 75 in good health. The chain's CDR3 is CASSLDIGQYGYTF. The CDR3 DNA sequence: TGCGCCAGCAGCTTGGACATTGGTCAGTATGGCTACACCTTC.